A single sample is the source of the 20 T cell receptor beta chains below, sequenced in a study of T cell repertoires in cytomegalovirus infection. TCRdb re-analysed the reads in MiXCR, keeping a single row per CDR3 protein. Here the sample spans fewer than 1,000,000 distinct CDR3 sequences, under 40% being singletons. Antigens of these TCRs are unknown. The sample in question was cultured CD8+ T cells from PBMCs, obtained from culture after CMV antigen stimulation. The receptor source for this set is a human donor in good health (CMV status not recorded). Some clones in this sample may be carry-over from other donors' samples.

Many counts were recorded for this clonotype. The chain couples TRBV7-2 to TRBJ2-3; TRBD1 agrees at 8 bases. Trimming at V came to 6 bases and at J to 0 bases, leaving 23 bases not matched to a gene. CDR3 size: 21 residues. The V gene's germline CDR1 is SGHTA and CDR2 FQGNSA. The CDR3 here is CASSSYGQDRAYLTSTDTQYF. CDR3 in DNA: TGTGCCAGCAGTTCATATGGACAGGACAGGGCATATTTAACTAGCACAGATACGCAGTATTTT.

This clonotype appeared a few times. This rearrangement joins TRBV7-9 to TRBJ2-3; 12 nucleotides align to TRBD2. CDR1 and CDR2 from the germline V gene are SEHNR and FQNEAQ (reference sequence). The J segment lost 6 bases and the V segment lost 6 bases, leaving 7 bases of the junction unmatched. The CDR3 spans 15 residues. CDR3: CASSSRTSGDDTQYF. CDR3 bases: TGTGCCAGCAGTTCCCGGACTAGCGGGGACGATACGCAGTATTTT. The whole variable domain, remainder taken from reference TRBV7-9 and TRBJ2-3, is DTGVSQNPRHKITKRGQNVTFRCDPISEHNRLYWYRQTLGQGPEFLTYFQNEAQLEKSRLLSDRFSAERPKGSFSTLEIQRTEQGDSAMYLCASSSRTSGDDTQYFGPGTRLTVL.

The J gene is TRBJ1-2, the V gene TRBV10-3; TRBD1 agrees at 7 bases. Germline values: CDR1 ENHRY, CDR2 SYGVKD. Losses at the gene ends were 2 bases for V and 4 bases for J; bases not matched to a gene: 13. The CDR3 has 17 residues. This CDR3 is CAISETYRDSAFYGYTF. The DNA for the CDR3 is TGTGCCATCAGTGAGACCTACCGGGACAGCGCTTTCTATGGCTACACCTTC.

This sequence joins TRBV27 and TRBJ1-3; 8 nucleotides match TRBD1. Germline V gene sequence: CDR1 MNHEY, CDR2 SMNVEV (reference sequence). The CDR3 loop spans 15 amino acids. V lost 8 bases to trimming and J lost 4 bases; unmatched junction nucleotides: 10. The DNA for the CDR3 is TGTGCCAGCCAGTCAGGGGGCTCGGTAGGAAACACCATATATTTT. Its translation: CASQSGGSVGNTIYF.

V is TRBV7-8 and J is TRBJ2-7; 8 nucleotides match TRBD2. Germline lookup yields CDR1 SGHVS and CDR2 FQNEAQ. The CDR3 has 15 residues. J was trimmed by 5 bases and V by 5 bases; bases with no gene match: 11. Here the CDR3 DNA reads TGTGCCAGCAGCCGCAGAGCGGGGGCGATCGACGAGCAGTACTTC. Residues: CASSRRAGAIDEQYF.

This clonotype was detected only a few times. The rearrangement links TRBV5-4 to TRBJ1-4; the D is unclear. V was shortened by 3 bases and J by 8 bases, with 8 bases between the two germline ends. The CDR3 is 12 residues long. Germline CDR1 is SGHNT and CDR2 is YYREEE (reference sequence). CDR3 bases: TGTGCCAGCAGCTCAACCGAGGAAAAACTGTTTTTT. It encodes CASSSTEEKLFF.

This clonotype has only a few counts. V usage is TRBV7-9 and J usage is TRBJ2-3; TRBD2 matches 9 bases. Unmatched junction bases numbered 11, after V lost 5 bases and J lost 2 bases. From germline, CDR1 is SEHNR and CDR2 FQNEAQ (reference sequence). The CDR3 runs 17 residues. The CDR3 protein is CASSPTAAGGPTDTQYF. The CDR3 DNA reads TGTGCCAGCAGCCCTACGGCCGCGGGGGGGCCCACAGATACGCAGTATTTT.

The V call is TRBV27, the J call TRBJ1-1; possibly TRBD1 for D (5 bases). Germline loops: CDR1 MNHEY, CDR2 SMNVEV (reference sequence). This CDR3 comprises 12 residues. The V and J ends lost 6 bases and 2 bases respectively, with 7 bases between them. CDR3 DNA sequence: TGTGCCAGCAGCGACAGTAACACTGAAGCTTTCTTT. This codes for CASSDSNTEAFF.

The genes are TRBV11-2 and TRBJ1-5; TRBD1 might be the D (6 bases). Germline CDR1 reads SGHAT; CDR2 reads FQNNGV. This CDR3 is built from 14 residues. The ends were cut back, 1 base at V and 8 bases at J, with 12 bases in the middle. CDR3 in amino acids: CASSLAGAGKPQHF. In DNA form, the CDR3 reads TGTGCCAGCAGCTTAGCGGGGGCAGGGAAGCCCCAGCATTTT.

This clonotype has more than one count but fewer than ten. The genes are TRBV11-3 and TRBJ2-1; 7 bases fit TRBD1. With 5 bases clipped from V and 3 bases from J, the junction kept 7 bases outside the gene matches. Germline V gene lookup returns CDR1 SGHNT and CDR2 YENEEA. The CDR3 totals 15 residues. The CDR3 loop reads CASSTGQDLYNEQFF. As DNA, the CDR3 is TGTGCCAGCAGCACCGGACAGGACCTCTACAATGAGCAGTTCTTC.

J is TRBJ2-7 and V is TRBV4-2; D uncertain. The CDR3 sequence is 18 residues long. Germline V CDR1 and CDR2: LGHNA, YNFKEQ. V was trimmed by 0 bases and J by 3 bases, leaving 21 bases between them. The CDR3 DNA reads TGTGCCAGCAGCCAAGAGGCCCAGGCCTTCACTACTTTCTACGAGCAGTACTTC. This translates into CASSQEAQAFTTFYEQYF.

This clonotype has a handful of counts. The CDR3 is CASSYGTGQDNYGYTF. The CDR3 DNA is TGTGCCAGCAGTTACGGCACGGGACAGGATAACTATGGCTACACCTTC. The V call is TRBV6-5, the J call TRBJ1-2, with 8 bases lining up with TRBD1. Per germline, CDR1 MNHEY and CDR2 SVGAGI. The V segment lost 2 bases and the J segment 1 base; nucleotides outside the gene matches: 6. The CDR3 sequence is 16 residues long.

This clonotype was detected ten times or more. V gene TRBV7-6 combines with J gene TRBJ2-1, with unresolved D. V was shortened by 8 bases and J by 0 bases, with 8 bases between the two germline ends. In germline, CDR1 is SGHVS, CDR2 FNYEAQ. This CDR3 spans 13 amino acids. The DNA for the CDR3 is TGTGCCAGCGCCCTGAGCTCCTACAATGAGCAGTTCTTC. It codes for CASALSSYNEQFF.

The chain couples TRBV6-2 or TRBV6-3 to TRBJ1-5; TRBD1 aligns across 9 bases. The CDR3 has 15 amino acids. Germline values: CDR1 MNHEY, CDR2 SVGEGT. The ends lost 5 bases at V and 6 bases at J; junction bases unmatched: 8. CDR3 amino acids: CASSPDRGEVQPQHF. DNA for the CDR3: TGTGCCAGCAGTCCGGACAGGGGTGAGGTTCAGCCCCAGCATTTT.

The J gene is TRBJ1-2, the V gene TRBV12-3 or TRBV12-4, with 8 bases matching TRBD1. CDR3 size: 18 residues. Losses at the gene ends were 4 bases for V and 3 bases for J; bases not matched to a gene: 16. The CDR3 DNA reads TGTGCCAGCAGTTACAACAGGGGGAACAAACGTCGGGACTATGGCTACACCTTC. It is translated as CASSYNRGNKRRDYGYTF.

This clonotype was detected only a few times. The chain recombines TRBV12-3 or TRBV12-4 with TRBJ1-2; D ambiguous. This CDR3 has 11 amino acids. V was cut by 6 bases and J by 8 bases, with 10 bases left in between. The CDR3 DNA is TGTGCCAGCAGCCTCCCTCCAGGCTACACCTTC. It specifies CASSLPPGYTF.

The chain recombines TRBV4-1 with TRBJ2-7; D gene uncertain. Trimming stripped 1 base from V and 0 bases from J, with 10 bases between. The CDR3 spans 15 residues. Germline loops: CDR1 MGHRA, CDR2 YSYEKL. CDR3 coding DNA: TGCGCCAGCAGCCAAGTCCCCGGGCCCTCCTACGAGCAGTACTTC. Translation gives CASSQVPGPSYEQYF.

V usage is TRBV4-2 and J usage is TRBJ2-5, with D maybe TRBD2 (5 bases). CDR3 size: 15 residues. Germline V gene data show CDR1 as LGHNA and CDR2 as YNFKEQ. Trimming took off 0 bases at V and 1 base at J, with 9 bases between the two ends. The CDR3 loop reads CASSQERAGQETQYF. The CDR3 region has the DNA TGTGCCAGCAGCCAAGAGCGGGCGGGCCAAGAGACCCAGTACTTC.

The chain carries TRBV12-3 or TRBV12-4 and TRBJ1-2, with 8 bases lining up with TRBD1. CDR3 length: 15 amino acids. V shed 6 bases, J shed 1 base, and the junction held 7 bases outside the gene matches. The CDR3 nucleotides are TGTGCCAGCAGGGCCGGGACAGGACTTAACTATGGCTACACCTTC. Protein sequence: CASRAGTGLNYGYTF.

This rearrangement joins TRBV6-6 to TRBJ2-5; 8 nucleotides match TRBD2. Germline CDR1 is MNHNY and CDR2 is SVGAGI (reference sequence). The length of the CDR3 is 14 residues. J gave up 4 bases and V 10 bases, and 11 bases lay outside the gene matches. CDR3 sequence (DNA): TGTGCCAACACTAACAGACTAGCGTCAGAGACCCAGTACTTC. Residues: CANTNRLASETQYF.